The rows below give T cell receptor beta chains drawn from one sample of a study of cytomegalovirus exposure and HLA in healthy donors. Using immunoSEQ multiplex PCR, the repertoire was profiled, and TCRdb retains in-frame clones only, with some absent. Found here are about 130,000 clones, 70% to 75% of them singletons; the top ten hold roughly 7%. The sample was PBMCs. Source of these receptors: a male donor in good health and CMV-seronegative. The CDR3 runs from the conserved cysteine through the conserved F or W. Fields, in order: V gene, CDR3 protein.

>TRBV5-4
CASSLATSGTGEQYF
>TRBV30
CACGGSYEQYF
>TRBV25-1
CASCPGGLGGYTF
>TRBV5-1
CASSSTGGTNEKLFF
>TRBV30
CAWSVRVGGEQFF
>TRBV7-2
CASSMGLTYNEQFF
>TRBV16
CASSPRGGGSVRGYTF
>TRBV4-3
CASSQDRGTPGVYF
>TRBV6-5
CASSSAGSTTNEKLFF
>TRBV7-2
CASGRLAGGGEQFF
>TRBV7-8
CASSQTSGSGETQYF